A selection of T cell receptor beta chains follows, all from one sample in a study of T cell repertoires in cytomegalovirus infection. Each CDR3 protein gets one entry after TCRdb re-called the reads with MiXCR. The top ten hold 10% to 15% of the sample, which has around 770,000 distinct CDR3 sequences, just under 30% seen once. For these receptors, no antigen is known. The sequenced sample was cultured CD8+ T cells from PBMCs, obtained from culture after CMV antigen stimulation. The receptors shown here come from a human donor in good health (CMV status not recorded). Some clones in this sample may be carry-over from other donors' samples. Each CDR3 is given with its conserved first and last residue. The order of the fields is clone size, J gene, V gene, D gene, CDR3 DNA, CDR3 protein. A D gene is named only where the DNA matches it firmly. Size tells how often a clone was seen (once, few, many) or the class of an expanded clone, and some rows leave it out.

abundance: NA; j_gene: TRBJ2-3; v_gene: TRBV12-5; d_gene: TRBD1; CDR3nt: TGTGCTAGTGGTTTCGAGACAGGGGGGAGCACAGATACGCAGTATTTT; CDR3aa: CASGFETGGSTDTQYF
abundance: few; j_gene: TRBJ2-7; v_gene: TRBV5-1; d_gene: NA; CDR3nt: TGCGCCAGCAGAAGGCAGGGGACGGTCGAGCAGTACTTC; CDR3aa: CASRRQGTVEQYF
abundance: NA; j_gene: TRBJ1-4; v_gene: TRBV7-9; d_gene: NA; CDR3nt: TGTGCCAGCAGCTTAGAGGAGGGACACTCAACTAATGAAAAACTGTTTTTT; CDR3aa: CASSLEEGHSTNEKLFF
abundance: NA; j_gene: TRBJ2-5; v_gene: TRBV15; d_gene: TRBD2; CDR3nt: TGTGCCACCAGCGGAGAAACTAGCGGGGGAGGTGAGACCCAGTACTTC; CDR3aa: CATSGETSGGGETQYF
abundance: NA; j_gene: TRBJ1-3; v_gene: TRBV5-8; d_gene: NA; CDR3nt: TGTGCCAGCAGCGTCCGGCACGGGGATAGAAACACCATATATTTT; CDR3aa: CASSVRHGDRNTIYF
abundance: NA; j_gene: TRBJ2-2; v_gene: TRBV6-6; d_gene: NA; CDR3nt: TGTGCCAGCAGTTCACTCCGCGGGACAACGAACACCGGGGAGCTGTTTTTT; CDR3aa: CASSSLRGTTNTGELFF
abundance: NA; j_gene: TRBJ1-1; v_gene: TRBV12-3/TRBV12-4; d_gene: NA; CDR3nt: TGTGCCAGCAGTCTAGGGGGGGCGCACACTGAAGCTTTCTTT; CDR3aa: CASSLGGAHTEAFF
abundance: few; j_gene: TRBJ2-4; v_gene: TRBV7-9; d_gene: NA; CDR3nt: TGTGCCAGCAGCTTGCAGGGAATCATTCAGTACTTC; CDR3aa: CASSLQGIIQYF
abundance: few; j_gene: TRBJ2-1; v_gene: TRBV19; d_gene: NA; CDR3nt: TGTGCCAGTAGTAATCCGAATACAAACAATGAGCAGTTCTTC; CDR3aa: CASSNPNTNNEQFF
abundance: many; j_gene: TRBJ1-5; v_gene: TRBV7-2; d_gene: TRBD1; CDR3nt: TGTGCCAGCAGCCCCCGGACAGGGACTAATAGCAATCAGCCCCAGCATTTT; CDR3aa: CASSPRTGTNSNQPQHF
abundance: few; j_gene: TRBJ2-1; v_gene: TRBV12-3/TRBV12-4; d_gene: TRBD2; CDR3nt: TGTGCCAGCAAACCTGAGCGGGGCCGACGAGAGCAGTTCTTC; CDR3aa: CASKPERGRREQFF
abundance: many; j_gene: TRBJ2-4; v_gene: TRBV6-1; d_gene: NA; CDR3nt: TGTGCCAGCAGTGAAGAGGGATGGGGGAAAAACATTCAGTACTTC; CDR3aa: CASSEEGWGKNIQYF
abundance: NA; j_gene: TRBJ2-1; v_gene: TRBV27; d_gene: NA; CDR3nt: TGTGCCACCCGCGGACCTACCTCCTACAATGAGCAGTTCTTC; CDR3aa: CATRGPTSYNEQFF
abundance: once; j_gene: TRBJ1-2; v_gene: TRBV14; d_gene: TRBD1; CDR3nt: TGTGCCAGCAGCCTGGACAGGGTAATTAAGGATGGCTACACCTTC; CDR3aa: CASSLDRVIKDGYTF
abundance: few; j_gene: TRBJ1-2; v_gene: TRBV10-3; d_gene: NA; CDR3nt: TGTGCCATCAGAGGGGAAGGAGGGTCCTGGGCTGATGGCTACACCTTC; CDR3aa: CAIRGEGGSWADGYTF
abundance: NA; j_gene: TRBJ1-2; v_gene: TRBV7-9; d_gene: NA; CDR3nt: TGTGCCAGCAGCCCATTCCGGGACAACTATGGCTACACCTTC; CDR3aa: CASSPFRDNYGYTF
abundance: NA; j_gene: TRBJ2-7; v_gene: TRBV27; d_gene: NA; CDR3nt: TGTGCCAGTTCGGTTTCTCGGGTGGACGAGCAGTACTTC; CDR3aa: CASSVSRVDEQYF
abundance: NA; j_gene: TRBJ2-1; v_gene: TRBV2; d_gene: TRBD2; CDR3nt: TGTGCCACCGCAGCGGGGGGGCTCGACAATGAGCAGTTCTTC; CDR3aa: CATAAGGLDNEQFF
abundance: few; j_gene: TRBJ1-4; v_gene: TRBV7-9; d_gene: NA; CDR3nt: TGTGCCAGCAGCTCGAACGCAGTCGGACAGATTAATGAAAAACTGTTTTTT; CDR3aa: CASSSNAVGQINEKLFF
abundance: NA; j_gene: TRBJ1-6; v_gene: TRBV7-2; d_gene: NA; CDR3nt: TGTGCCAGCAGTCCTAAGCGTTCCTATAATTCACCCCTCCACTTT; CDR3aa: CASSPKRSYNSPLHF
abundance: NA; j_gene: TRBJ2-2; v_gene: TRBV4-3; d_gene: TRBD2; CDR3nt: TGCGCCAGCAGCCAAGATATGGGGGGGGGAACCGGGGAGCTGTTTTTT; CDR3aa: CASSQDMGGGTGELFF
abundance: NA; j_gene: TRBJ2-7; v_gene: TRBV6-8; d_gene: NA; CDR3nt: TGTGCCAGCAGTTACGTGGGGGAGCAGTACTTC; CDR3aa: CASSYVGEQYF
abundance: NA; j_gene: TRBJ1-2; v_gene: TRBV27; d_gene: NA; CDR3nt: TGTGCCAGCAAATCGACAGATAACTATGGCTACACCTTC; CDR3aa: CASKSTDNYGYTF
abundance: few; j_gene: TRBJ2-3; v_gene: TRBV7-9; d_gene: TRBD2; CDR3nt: TGTGCCAGCAGTCCGGGACTAGCGGGCCTGGGGGGAGATACGCAGTATTTT; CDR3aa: CASSPGLAGLGGDTQYF
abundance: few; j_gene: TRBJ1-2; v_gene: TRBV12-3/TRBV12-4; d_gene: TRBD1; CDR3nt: TGTGCCAGCAGTACTAGACACCGGGACAGGGGCTACGGCTACACCTTC; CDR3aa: CASSTRHRDRGYGYTF